This passage covers 28 T cell receptor beta chains from one sample sequenced in a study of early T cells in non-severe SARS-CoV-2 infection. MiXCR, run by TCRdb on the 5' RACE reads, gives a single entry per CDR3 protein. The table has some 57,000 distinct CDR3 sequences, less than 14% seen once. Material: whole blood. Source of these receptors: an adult who was a healthcare worker with PCR-confirmed SARS-CoV-2 infection or an uninfected control (not recorded which).

The chain employs TRBV6-1 and TRBJ1-1, with D perhaps TRBD1 (6 bases). Germline CDR1 MNHNS, CDR2 SASEGT. V was clipped by 4 bases and J by 2 bases, with 11 bases between them. CDR3 size: 14 residues. CDR3 sequence reads: CASSANRANTEAFF. CDR3 in DNA: TGTGCCAGCAGTGCCAACAGGGCAAACACTGAAGCTTTCTTT.

In this sample, this clonotype turned up many times. This chain joins TRBV18 and TRBJ2-1; the D is unclear. V lost 2 bases and J lost 0, with 8 bases in between. CDR1 is KGHSH, CDR2 LQKENI, per germline. The CDR3 has 15 amino acids. In nucleotides, the CDR3 is TGTGCCAGCTCACCAGAGTACGGCTCCTACAATGAGCAGTTCTTC. Residues: CASSPEYGSYNEQFF.

The genes are TRBV27 and TRBJ2-5; 9 bases agree with TRBD2. Trimming at V came to 4 bases and at J to 7 bases, leaving 7 bases not matched to a gene. Germline values: CDR1 MNHEY, CDR2 SMNVEV (reference sequence). This CDR3 is built from 14 residues. The CDR3 bases are TGTGCCAGCAGTTCGCGGGGGGGCCCGGGGACCCAGTACTTC. It codes for CASSSRGGPGTQYF.

This clonotype was detected only a few times. This chain uses TRBV12-3 or TRBV12-4 with TRBJ2-3; D call uncertain. V was clipped by 1 base and J by 2 bases, with 4 bases between them. This CDR3 region has 13 residues. CDR3 sequence reads: CASSLDTTDTQYF. The DNA for the CDR3 is TGTGCCAGCAGTTTAGACACCACAGATACGCAGTATTTT.

This clonotype has at least ten counts. The genes are TRBV20-1 and TRBJ2-5; D not resolved. Trimming cost V 6 bases and J 2 bases, with 16 bases left between them. The germline CDR1 and CDR2 sequences are DFQATT and SNEGSKA (reference sequence). The CDR3 covers 14 residues. CDR3 protein: CSAGRGMQQETQYF. CDR3 bases: TGCAGTGCCGGTCGTGGGATGCAACAAGAGACCCAGTACTTC.

This clonotype was found many times. The chain links TRBV6-5 to TRBJ2-7; 7 positions match TRBD1. In germline, CDR1 is MNHEY, CDR2 SVGAGI. CDR3 length: 14 amino acids. The junction had 5 bases not matched to a gene; V was cut back by 4 bases and J by 2 bases. In DNA form, the CDR3 reads TGTGCCAGCAGTTGGAGGACAGGACCCTACGAGCAGTACTTC. Translation gives CASSWRTGPYEQYF.

This clonotype was detected many times. V gene TRBV11-2 combines with J gene TRBJ2-5, with D tentatively TRBD2 (5 bases). The CDR3 runs 14 residues. V was pared by 3 bases and J by 4 bases, with 12 bases between. Germline V gene sequence: CDR1 SGHAT, CDR2 FQNNGV. The CDR3 coding sequence is TGTGCCAGCAGCTTCACGAGGGCTGGAGAGACCCAGTACTTC. Its translation is CASSFTRAGETQYF.

V gene TRBV10-2 combines with J gene TRBJ2-7; D is perhaps TRBD2 (5 bases). Trimming took off 2 bases at V and 7 bases at J, with 18 bases between the two ends. The CDR3 totals 15 residues. The V gene's germline CDR1 is WSHSY and CDR2 SAAADI. CDR3 in DNA: TGCGCCAGCAGTGAGGAGGGTGGGGTCCGTCGGGAGCAGTACTTC. The encoded protein is CASSEEGGVRREQYF.

In its sample, this clonotype was seen many times. V and J are TRBV11-2 and TRBJ2-1; D uncertain. Looked up from germline, CDR1 is SGHAT and CDR2 is FQNNGV. The ends were cut back, 5 bases at V and 8 bases at J, with 7 bases in the middle. The CDR3 contains 11 residues. The CDR3 is CASSRLDEQFF. In nucleotides, the CDR3 is TGTGCCAGCAGCCGCCTAGATGAGCAGTTCTTC.

This clonotype was seen at least ten times. The rearrangement uses TRBV6-2 or TRBV6-3 and TRBJ2-1; 9 bases are a match to TRBD2. The junction had 5 bases not matched to a gene; V was cut back by 5 bases and J by 6 bases. Per germline, CDR1 MNHEY and CDR2 SVGEGT. CDR3 length: 14 amino acids. This chain's CDR3 is CASSIAGVTNEQFF. CDR3 DNA sequence: TGTGCCAGCAGTATAGCGGGGGTAACCAATGAGCAGTTCTTC.

This clonotype occurred many times. The chain combines TRBV29-1 with TRBJ2-7; 7 bases are a match to TRBD1. Germline V CDR1 and CDR2: SQVTM, ANQGSEA. V shed 0 bases, J shed 5 bases, and the junction held 7 bases outside the gene matches. The CDR3 is 14 residues long. CDR3 in DNA: TGCAGCGTTGAAGATCTTGGCAGGGGGAACGAGCAGTACTTC. Amino acids: CSVEDLGRGNEQYF.

The V and J genes are TRBV11-2 and TRBJ2-5; unclear D gene. The germline V gene encodes CDR1 SGHAT and CDR2 FQNNGV. There are 11 residues in the CDR3. V lost 7 bases, J lost 7 bases, and 10 bases lay in between. The CDR3, as DNA: TGTGCCAGCACCCCCGGCAGGACCCAGTACTTC. This sequence encodes CASTPGRTQYF. The entire variable domain, with the rest obtained from reference TRBV11-2 and TRBJ2-5, is as follows: EAGVAQSPRYKIIEKRQSVAFWCNPISGHATLYWYQQILGQGPKLLIQFQNNGVVDDSQLPKDRFSAERLKGVDSTLKIQPAKLEDSAVYLCASTPGRTQYFGPGTRLLVL.

In its sample, this clonotype was seen a few times. The J gene is TRBJ2-1, the V gene TRBV7-9, with 7 bases fitting TRBD2. Germline V gene sequence: CDR1 SEHNR, CDR2 FQNEAQ (reference sequence). V was clipped by 3 bases and J by 11 bases; unmatched bases: 4. The CDR3 loop spans 12 amino acids. The CDR3 DNA reads as TGTGCCAGCAGCTTGGGACTACTACAGCAGTTCTTC. Its translation: CASSLGLLQQFF.

At least ten counts were recorded for this clonotype. DNA for the CDR3: TGCAGTGCTCACAGGGGTGGGTCCTACGAGCAGTACTTC. Residues: CSAHRGGSYEQYF. The chain uses TRBV20-1 and TRBJ2-7; 7 nucleotides match TRBD1. This CDR3 has 13 residues. The germline CDR1 and CDR2 sequences are DFQATT and SNEGSKA (reference sequence). J was trimmed by 1 base and V by 5 bases; bases with no gene match: 5.

Ten or more counts support this clonotype. V and J are TRBV6-6 and TRBJ1-5; D is perhaps TRBD1 (6 bases). With 6 bases removed from V and 6 bases from J, the gap between germline ends came to 15 bases. The CDR3 runs 14 residues. Germline-derived CDR1 and CDR2 are MNHNY and SVGAGI (reference sequence). CDR3: CASRKPGEGQPQHF. The DNA for the CDR3 is TGTGCCAGCAGAAAACCAGGGGAAGGTCAGCCCCAGCATTTT.

This clonotype appeared a few times. The genes are TRBV7-8 and TRBJ1-1, with 7 nucleotides matching TRBD1. V trimming: 5 bases; J trimming: 0 bases; junction bases outside the gene matches: 6. There are 15 residues in the CDR3. Germline lookup yields CDR1 SGHVS and CDR2 FQNEAQ. The CDR3 is CASSQMTGMNTEAFF. CDR3 sequence (DNA): TGTGCCAGCAGCCAGATGACAGGGATGAACACTGAAGCTTTCTTT.

The sample holds many counts of this clonotype. The chain is built from TRBV7-2 and TRBJ1-2; D remains unclear. The CDR3 covers 14 residues. Germline V lookup: CDR1 SGHTA, CDR2 FQGNSA. V lost 7 bases and J lost 4, with 16 bases in between. CDR3 DNA: TGTGCCAGCACCCCCACGACTGTTTTCTATGGCTACACCTTC. Protein: CASTPTTVFYGYTF.

The chain has TRBV29-1 and TRBJ1-1; D gene uncertain. Trimming pared 7 bases from V and 3 bases from J, leaving 9 bases between. The V gene's germline CDR1 is SQVTM and CDR2 ANQGSEA. The CDR3 is 11 amino acids. The CDR3 DNA follows: TGCAGCGCTGTTCCGGACACTGAAGCTTTCTTT. Translating it yields CSAVPDTEAFF.

This clonotype was seen at least ten times. The genes are TRBV6-2 or TRBV6-3 and TRBJ1-1; D gene unclear. Trimming took 7 bases from V and 0 from J, leaving 12 bases between them. Germline V lookup: CDR1 MNHEY, CDR2 SVGEGT. The CDR3 runs 14 residues. In nucleotides, the CDR3 is TGTGCCAGCAATCAGCTTCCTATGAACACTGAAGCTTTCTTT. Protein product: CASNQLPMNTEAFF.

There are a few counts of this clonotype. The V gene is TRBV12-5, the J gene TRBJ2-7; the match to TRBD2 covers 15 bases. Germline assignment: CDR1 LGHNT and CDR2 FRNRAP. CDR3 length: 24 amino acids. J gave up 6 bases and V 2 bases, and 29 bases lay outside the gene matches. CDR3 in DNA: TGTGCTAGTGGTTTGCTGCCTGCACCCAATCCGGGACTAGCGGGGGGACCTACCCCGGGCGAGCAGTACTTC. This encodes CASGLLPAPNPGLAGGPTPGEQYF.

This clonotype has a count of ten or more. V gene TRBV7-6 combines with J gene TRBJ2-3, with TRBD2 identical over 12 bases. The ends lost 4 bases at V and 1 base at J; junction bases unmatched: 3. In germline, CDR1 is SGHVS, CDR2 FNYEAQ. CDR3 length: 16 amino acids. The CDR3 protein is CASSSRTSGGTDTQYF. The CDR3 DNA reads as TGTGCCAGCAGCTCCCGGACTAGCGGGGGCACAGATACGCAGTATTTT. The full variable domain, completed using reference TRBV7-6 and TRBJ2-3, is GAGVSQSPRYKVTKRGQDVALRCDPISGHVSLYWYRQALGQGPEFLTYFNYEAQQDKSGLPNDRFSAERPEGSISTLTIQRTEQRDSAMYRCASSSRTSGGTDTQYFGPGTRLTVL.

This clonotype was observed at least ten times. The rearrangement uses TRBV2 and TRBJ1-2; D is undetermined. The V gene's germline CDR1 is SNHLY and CDR2 FYNNEI. V was trimmed by 3 bases and J by 9 bases, leaving 5 bases between them. CDR3 length: 10 amino acids. CDR3 residues: CASSDISYTF. The CDR3 nucleotides read TGTGCCAGCAGTGATATTAGCTACACCTTC.

At least ten counts were recorded for this clonotype. The chain links TRBV5-4 to TRBJ1-1; tentatively, D is TRBD1 (5 bases). V shed 0 bases and J shed 1 base, with 7 bases lying between them. The length of the CDR3 is 14 residues. Per germline, CDR1 SGHNT and CDR2 YYREEE (reference sequence). As DNA, the CDR3 is TGTGCCAGCAGCTTGGGACAGAAGAACACTGAAGCTTTCTTT. Translated, it gives CASSLGQKNTEAFF.

V and J are TRBV6-1 and TRBJ1-5, with D tentatively TRBD1 (5 bases). Trimming pared 1 base from V and 0 bases from J, leaving 13 bases between. Germline-derived CDR1 and CDR2 are MNHNS and SASEGT. The length of the CDR3 is 17 residues. The CDR3 region is CASSEGKGTDSNQPQHF. The CDR3 region has the DNA TGTGCCAGCAGTGAAGGGAAGGGGACCGATAGCAATCAGCCCCAGCATTTT.

The chain combines TRBV5-1 with TRBJ2-5; D gene ambiguous. The CDR3 has 14 amino acids. The germline gives CDR1 SGHRS, CDR2 YFSETQ. The V and J ends lost 4 bases and 4 bases respectively, with 14 bases between them. CDR3 DNA sequence: TGCGCCAGCAGCCGCACCACTGATCTAGAGACCCAGTACTTC. Its translation: CASSRTTDLETQYF.

This clonotype was seen at least ten times. The gene calls are TRBV7-2 and TRBJ2-3, with 11 bases matching TRBD2. With V trimmed by 5 bases and J by 2 bases, 6 bases remained unmatched. Germline V lookup: CDR1 SGHTA, CDR2 FQGNSA. The CDR3 runs 16 residues. CDR3 bases: TGTGCCAGCAGCATGGGGACTAGCGGATACACAGATACGCAGTATTTT. Protein sequence: CASSMGTSGYTDTQYF.

This clonotype was seen repeatedly, ten times or more. The rearrangement links TRBV11-3 to TRBJ2-7; 8 bases are shared with TRBD1. After removal of 5 bases from V and 1 base from J, the junction contained 4 bases not matched to a gene. The CDR3 has 14 residues. Germline-derived CDR1 and CDR2 are SGHNT and YENEEA. The CDR3 sequence: CASSRQGYSYEQYF. The DNA for the CDR3 is TGTGCCAGCAGCCGACAGGGGTATTCCTACGAGCAGTACTTC. Full variable domain (remainder filled in from reference TRBV11-3 and TRBJ2-7): EAGVVQSPRYKIIEKKQPVAFWCNPISGHNTLYWYLQNLGQGPELLIRYENEEAVDDSQLPKDRFSAERLKGVDSTLKIQPAELGDSAVYLCASSRQGYSYEQYFGPGTRLTVT.

V is TRBV5-1 and J is TRBJ2-3; TRBD2 is a possible D gene (7 bases). The length of the CDR3 is 18 residues. Germline CDR1 SGHRS, CDR2 YFSETQ. Trimming stripped 2 bases from V and 2 bases from J, with 21 bases between. Here the CDR3 reads CASSFVTLWGGDTDTQYF. CDR3 bases: TGCGCCAGCAGCTTTGTAACCCTATGGGGGGGCGACACAGATACGCAGTATTTT.